The 15 T cell receptor beta chains below come from one sample, sequenced in a study of CD8 T cells in ankylosing spondylitis. Via MiXCR, TCRdb re-called the 5' RACE reads, giving one row per CDR3 protein. The table records roughly 200,000 distinct CDR3 sequences, 20% to 30% of them present only once. Source material: blood, either unsorted or a sorted T cell fraction (not recorded which). These receptors all come from a male donor with ankylosing spondylitis or in good health (not recorded which).

The V call is TRBV29-1, the J call TRBJ2-7, with D possibly TRBD2 on 6 matching bases. V shed 6 bases and J shed 0 bases, with 12 bases lying between them. The germline CDR1 and CDR2 sequences are SQVTM and ANQGSEA. This CDR3 region has 13 residues. The CDR3 loop reads CSVARLDSYEQYF. The CDR3 bases are TGCAGCGTGGCGAGACTAGACTCCTACGAGCAGTACTTC.

This clonotype was counted at least ten times. The chain recombines TRBV19 with TRBJ2-7; 7 bases are a match to TRBD1. Germline V gene data show CDR1 as LNHDA and CDR2 as SQIVND (reference sequence). This CDR3 contains 13 residues. Trimming at V came to 7 bases and at J to 2 bases, leaving 5 bases not matched to a gene. The CDR3 DNA reads as TGTGCCAGTAAGGAACAGGGGACCTACGAGCAGTACTTC. It encodes CASKEQGTYEQYF.

This clonotype was found many times. The chain uses TRBV6-5 and TRBJ2-5, with D perhaps matching TRBD2 (5 bases). The CDR3 is 14 amino acids. From germline, CDR1 is MNHEY and CDR2 SVGAGI. V was pared by 4 bases and J by 2 bases, with 11 bases between. CDR3 sequence (DNA): TGTGCCAGCAGTTTCCTGGCGGGTCAAGAGACCCAGTACTTC. Translation: CASSFLAGQETQYF.

The chain couples TRBV25-1 to TRBJ2-3, with 9 bases lining up with TRBD1. CDR1 and CDR2 (germline): MGHDK, SYGVNS. There are 17 residues in the CDR3. V lost 1 base, J lost 4 bases, and 9 bases stayed unmatched. The CDR3 DNA reads as TGTGCCAGCAGTGAATTCGGAGGGACAGGGAAGGCAGATACGCAGTATTTT. Residues: CASSEFGGTGKADTQYF.

The rearrangement joins TRBV5-1 to TRBJ2-5; 11 bases match TRBD2. V lost 7 bases to trimming and J lost 3 bases; unmatched junction nucleotides: 8. The CDR3 covers 15 residues. In germline, CDR1 is SGHRS, CDR2 YFSETQ. In nucleotides, the CDR3 is TGCGCCAGCGCAGTACTACTAGCGGGAGAAGAGACCCAGTACTTC. Its protein product is CASAVLLAGEETQYF.

The V gene is TRBV20-1, the J gene TRBJ2-1; 7 nucleotides match TRBD2. Per germline, CDR1 DFQATT and CDR2 SNEGSKA (reference sequence). The CDR3 has 15 residues. V shed 6 bases, J shed 3 bases, and the junction held 11 bases outside the gene matches. CDR3 in amino acids: CSALLRGGVYNEQFF. Here the CDR3 DNA reads TGCAGTGCCCTCTTACGGGGAGGGGTCTACAATGAGCAGTTCTTC.

V and J are TRBV5-1 and TRBJ2-7, with D perhaps TRBD1 (5 bases). Germline V gene data show CDR1 as SGHRS and CDR2 as YFSETQ. V shed 0 bases and J shed 4 bases, with 14 bases lying between them. The CDR3 has 15 amino acids. In DNA, the CDR3 is TGCGCCAGCAGCTTGGCCGCGGCCAGGGCATACGAGCAGTACTTC. Its translation is CASSLAAARAYEQYF.

V is TRBV20-1 and J is TRBJ2-2; D is ambiguous. The CDR3 consists of 14 residues. Germline loops: CDR1 DFQATT, CDR2 SNEGSKA (reference sequence). The ends were cut back, 3 bases at V and 0 bases at J, with 8 bases in the middle. The CDR3 here is CSASSRTNTGELFF. The CDR3 DNA reads as TGCAGTGCTAGTAGCAGAACGAACACCGGGGAGCTGTTTTTT.

There are many counts of this clonotype. The CDR3 loop is CASSLRGGANTGELFF. The CDR3 bases are TGTGCCAGCAGCTTAAGAGGGGGCGCGAACACCGGGGAGCTGTTTTTT. The chain combines TRBV7-3 with TRBJ2-2; the match to TRBD1 covers 7 bases. Germline CDR1 SGHTA, CDR2 FQGTGA. Trimming cost V 1 base and J 0 bases; bases outside gene matches: 2. The CDR3 extends over 16 amino acids.

The chain carries TRBV4-2 and TRBJ2-7; D gene uncertain. Deletions cut 0 bases from V and 1 base from J, with 13 bases between. CDR3 length equals 16 residues. Germline V gives CDR1 LGHNA, CDR2 YNFKEQ. The CDR3 protein is CASSQEGPVESYEQYF. CDR3 bases: TGTGCCAGCAGCCAAGAGGGCCCAGTCGAGTCCTACGAGCAGTACTTC.

The chain links TRBV6-1 to TRBJ2-3; D may be TRBD1 (5 bases). Germline V gene sequence: CDR1 MNHNS, CDR2 SASEGT. The germline V and J ends were trimmed by 2 bases and 3 bases, with 12 bases remaining between them. The CDR3 has 15 amino acids. The CDR3 DNA is TGTGCCAGCAGTGAACAGGGATTGGATACAGATACGCAGTATTTT. Translated: CASSEQGLDTDTQYF.

This chain connects TRBV6-5 to TRBJ2-7, with D hard to call. V was shortened by 2 bases and J by 2 bases, with 10 bases between the two germline ends. This CDR3 has 14 residues. CDR1 is MNHEY, CDR2 SVGAGI, per germline. DNA for the CDR3: TGTGCCAGCAGTTACCCTGACAAAACCTACGAGCAGTACTTC. Translated: CASSYPDKTYEQYF.

This clonotype was counted ten times or more. The chain recombines TRBV12-3 or TRBV12-4 with TRBJ1-2; D gene unclear. Trimming stripped 7 bases from V and 4 bases from J, with 13 bases between. The CDR3 consists of 13 residues. CDR3 nucleotide sequence: TGTGCCAGCAAGGAGGCGGGATTCTATGGCTACACCTTC. Translated, it gives CASKEAGFYGYTF.

This clonotype was counted at least ten times. The chain joins TRBV29-1 to TRBJ2-2; 7 bases align to TRBD1. V lost 3 bases, J lost 1 base, and 2 bases stayed unmatched. Germline CDR1 SQVTM, CDR2 ANQGSEA. The CDR3 is made up of 14 amino acids. In DNA form, the CDR3 reads TGCAGCGTTGAGGGACAGCTGAACACCGGGGAGCTGTTTTTT. It translates to CSVEGQLNTGELFF.

The chain uses TRBV5-1 and TRBJ2-1; D is ambiguous. CDR3 size: 15 residues. Germline loops: CDR1 SGHRS, CDR2 YFSETQ. The germline V and J ends were trimmed by 3 bases and 0 bases, with 10 bases remaining between them. The CDR3 DNA sequence: TGCGCCAGCAGCTATGCTACGAGCTCCTACAATGAGCAGTTCTTC. Amino acid sequence: CASSYATSSYNEQFF.